This T cell receptor beta chain appears in the sequencing data of a study of cytomegalovirus exposure and HLA in healthy donors. In the case of this clone: Its antigen remains unidentified.

The study's findings and limits: With later analysis, a missense DCLRE1C variant became linked to TCR beta V- and J-gene trimming. Being indistinguishable, some V segments were excluded, TRBV6-2 and TRBV6-3 among them.

A multiplex PCR was run with 60 Vbeta primers and 13 Jbeta primers. Sequenced by immunoSEQ multiplex PCR; TCRdb stores in-frame clones only, minus some. The data hold 100,000 to 150,000 clones, with roughly four fifths observed a single time. Trimming stripped 0 bases from V and 2 bases from J, with 10 bases between. CDR3 size: 15 residues. Germline-derived CDR1 and CDR2 are KGHSH and LQKENI. This sequence was found in a girl aged 2 to 10 in good health and CMV-seronegative. This chain joins TRBV18 and TRBJ1-2; D gene uncertain. Sample: PBMCs. CDR3 loop: CASSPPTQWNYGYTF. As DNA, the CDR3 is TGTGCCAGCTCACCACCGACACAGTGGAACTATGGCTACACCTTC.